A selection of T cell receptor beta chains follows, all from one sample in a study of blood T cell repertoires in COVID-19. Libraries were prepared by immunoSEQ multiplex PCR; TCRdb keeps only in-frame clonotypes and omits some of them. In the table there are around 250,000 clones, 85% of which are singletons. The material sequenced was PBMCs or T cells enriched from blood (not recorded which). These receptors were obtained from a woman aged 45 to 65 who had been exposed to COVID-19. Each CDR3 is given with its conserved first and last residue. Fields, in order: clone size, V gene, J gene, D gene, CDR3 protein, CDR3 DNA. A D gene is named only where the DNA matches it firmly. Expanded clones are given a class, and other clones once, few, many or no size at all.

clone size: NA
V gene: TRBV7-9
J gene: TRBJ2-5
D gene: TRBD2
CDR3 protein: CASSPPSSGGETQYF
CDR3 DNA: TGTGCCAGCAGCCCTCCCTCTAGCGGGGGGGAGACCCAGTACTTC

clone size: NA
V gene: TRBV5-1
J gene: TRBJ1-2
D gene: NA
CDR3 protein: CASSLESGNYGYTF
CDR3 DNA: TGCGCCAGCAGCTTGGAATCCGGGAACTATGGCTACACCTTC

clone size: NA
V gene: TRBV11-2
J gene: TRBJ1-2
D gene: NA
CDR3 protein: CASSPDSNYGYTF
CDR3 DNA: TGTGCCAGCAGCCCCGACAGCAACTATGGCTACACCTTC

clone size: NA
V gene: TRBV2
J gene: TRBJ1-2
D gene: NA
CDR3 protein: CASSEVRTGLYGYTF
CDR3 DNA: TGTGCCAGCAGTGAAGTACGAACGGGTCTCTATGGCTACACCTTC

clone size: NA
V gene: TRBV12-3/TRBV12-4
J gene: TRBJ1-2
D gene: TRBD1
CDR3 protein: CASSPRQGNGYTF
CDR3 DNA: TGTGCCAGCAGTCCACGACAGGGAAATGGCTACACCTTC

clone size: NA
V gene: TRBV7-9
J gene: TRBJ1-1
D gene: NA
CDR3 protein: CASSLNRNTEAFF
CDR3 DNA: TGTGCCAGCAGCTTAAACAGGAACACTGAAGCTTTCTTT

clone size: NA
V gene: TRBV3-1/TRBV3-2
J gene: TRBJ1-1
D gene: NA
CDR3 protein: CASSRGSLNTEAFF
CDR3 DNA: TGTGCCAGCAGCCGAGGTTCACTGAACACTGAAGCTTTCTTT

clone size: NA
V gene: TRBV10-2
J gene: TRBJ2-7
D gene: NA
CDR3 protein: CASRPSLSLFEQYF
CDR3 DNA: TGCGCCAGCAGACCTAGTCTTTCCCTATTCGAGCAGTACTTC

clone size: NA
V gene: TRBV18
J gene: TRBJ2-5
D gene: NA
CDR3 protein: CASSPRVGPGETQYF
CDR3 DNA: TGTGCCAGCTCACCTCGAGTCGGGCCGGGGGAGACCCAGTACTTC

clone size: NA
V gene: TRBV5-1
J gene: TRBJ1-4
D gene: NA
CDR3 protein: CASSLGATTNEKLFF
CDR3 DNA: TGCGCCAGCAGCTTGGGGGCGACAACTAATGAAAAACTGTTTTTT

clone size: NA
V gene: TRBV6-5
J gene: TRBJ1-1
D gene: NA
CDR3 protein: CASGLGGDTEAFF
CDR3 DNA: TGTGCCAGCGGACTGGGGGGTGACACTGAAGCTTTCTTT

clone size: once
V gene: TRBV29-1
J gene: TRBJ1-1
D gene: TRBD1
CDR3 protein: CSVQQGLGEAFF
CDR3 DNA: TGCAGCGTTCAACAGGGGCTGGGTGAAGCTTTCTTT

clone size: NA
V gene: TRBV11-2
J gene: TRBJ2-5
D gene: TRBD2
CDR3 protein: CASSLRLAGDLYQETQYF
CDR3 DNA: TGTGCCAGCAGCCTCCGACTAGCGGGGGACCTGTACCAAGAGACCCAGTACTTC

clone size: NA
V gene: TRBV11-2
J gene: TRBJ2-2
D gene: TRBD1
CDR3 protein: CASSLDLRVRGRGELFF
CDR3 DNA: TGTGCCAGCAGCTTAGATCTACGTGTGAGGGGGCGCGGGGAGCTGTTTTTT

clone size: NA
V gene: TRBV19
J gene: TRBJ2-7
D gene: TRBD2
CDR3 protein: CASKGTSGGTYEQYF
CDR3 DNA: TGTGCCAGTAAGGGAACTAGCGGGGGAACCTACGAGCAGTACTTC

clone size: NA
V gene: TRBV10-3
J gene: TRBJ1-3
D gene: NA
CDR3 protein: CAISPLKTVSGNTIYF
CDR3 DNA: TGTGCCATCAGCCCACTAAAGACAGTCTCTGGAAACACCATATATTTT